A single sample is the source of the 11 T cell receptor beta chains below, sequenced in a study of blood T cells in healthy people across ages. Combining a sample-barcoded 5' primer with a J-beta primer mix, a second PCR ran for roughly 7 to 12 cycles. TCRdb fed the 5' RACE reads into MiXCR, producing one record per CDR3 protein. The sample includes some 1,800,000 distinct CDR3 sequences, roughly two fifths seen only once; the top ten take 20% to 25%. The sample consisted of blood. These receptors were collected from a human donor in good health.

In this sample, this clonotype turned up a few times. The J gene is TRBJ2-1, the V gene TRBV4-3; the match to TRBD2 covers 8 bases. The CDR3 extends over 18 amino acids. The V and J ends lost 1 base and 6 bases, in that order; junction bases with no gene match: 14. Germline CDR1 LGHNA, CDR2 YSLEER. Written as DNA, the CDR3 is TGCGCCAGCAGCCAAGGAATTTCTGGGACTAGGGTCTTCAATGAGCAGTTCTTC. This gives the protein CASSQGISGTRVFNEQFF.

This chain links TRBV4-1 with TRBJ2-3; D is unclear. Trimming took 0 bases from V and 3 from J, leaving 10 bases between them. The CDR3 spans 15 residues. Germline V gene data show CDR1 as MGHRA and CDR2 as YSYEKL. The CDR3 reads CASSQDLGETDTQYF. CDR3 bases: TGCGCCAGCAGCCAAGATCTTGGCGAAACAGATACGCAGTATTTT.

The CDR3, as DNA: TGTGCCAGCAGTCCTCAAGGGACAGCGGACCCCTACGAGCAGTACTTC. Protein: CASSPQGTADPYEQYF. The rearrangement uses TRBV6-5 and TRBJ2-7; TRBD1 agrees at 7 bases. This CDR3 comprises 16 residues. The germline CDR1 and CDR2 sequences are MNHEY and SVGAGI. The J segment lost 2 bases and the V segment lost 5 bases, leaving 12 bases of the junction unmatched.

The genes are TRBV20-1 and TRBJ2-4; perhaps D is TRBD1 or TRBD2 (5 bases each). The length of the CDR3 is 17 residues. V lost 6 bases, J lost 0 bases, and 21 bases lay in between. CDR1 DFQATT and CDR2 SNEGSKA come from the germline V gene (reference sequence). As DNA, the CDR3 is TGCAGTGCCAACCCCGTGGGGGTGGAGCTAGCCAAAAACATTCAGTACTTC. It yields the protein CSANPVGVELAKNIQYF.

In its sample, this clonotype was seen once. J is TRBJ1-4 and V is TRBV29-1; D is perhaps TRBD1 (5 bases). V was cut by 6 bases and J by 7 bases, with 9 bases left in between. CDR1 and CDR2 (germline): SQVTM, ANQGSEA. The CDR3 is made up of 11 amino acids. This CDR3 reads CSVYGGEKLFF. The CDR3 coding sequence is TGCAGCGTCTATGGGGGTGAAAAACTGTTTTTT.

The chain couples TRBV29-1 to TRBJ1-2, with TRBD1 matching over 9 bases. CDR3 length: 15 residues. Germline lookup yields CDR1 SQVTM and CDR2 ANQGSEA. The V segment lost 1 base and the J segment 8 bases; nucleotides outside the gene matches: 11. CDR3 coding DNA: TGCAGCGTTGAAGCTTCCGTTGGGACAGGGTTCGGCTACACCTTC. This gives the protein CSVEASVGTGFGYTF.

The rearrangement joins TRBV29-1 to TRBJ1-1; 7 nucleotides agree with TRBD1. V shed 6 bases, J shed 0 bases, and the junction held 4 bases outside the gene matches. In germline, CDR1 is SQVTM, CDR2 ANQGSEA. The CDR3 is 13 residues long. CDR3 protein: CSVDRNLNTEAFF. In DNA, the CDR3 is TGCAGCGTGGACAGGAATCTGAACACTGAAGCTTTCTTT.

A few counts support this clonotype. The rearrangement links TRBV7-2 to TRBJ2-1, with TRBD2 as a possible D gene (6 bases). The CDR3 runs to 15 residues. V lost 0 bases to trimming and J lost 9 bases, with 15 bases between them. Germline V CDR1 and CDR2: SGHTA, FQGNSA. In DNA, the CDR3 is TGTGCCAGCAGCTTAGCGGTGGGTGGGGGGAGTGAGCAGTTCTTC. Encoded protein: CASSLAVGGGSEQFF.

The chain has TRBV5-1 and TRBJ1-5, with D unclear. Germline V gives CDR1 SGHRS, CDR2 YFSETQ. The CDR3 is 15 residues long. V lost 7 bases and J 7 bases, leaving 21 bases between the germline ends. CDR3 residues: CASSVLGTLGQPQHF. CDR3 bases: TGCGCCAGCTCCGTATTGGGTACATTAGGGCAGCCCCAGCATTTT. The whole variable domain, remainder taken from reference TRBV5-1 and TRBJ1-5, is KAGVTQTPRYLIKTRGQQVTLSCSPISGHRSVSWYQQTPGQGLQFLFEYFSETQRNKGNFPGRFSGRQFSNSRSEMNVSTLELGDSALYLCASSVLGTLGQPQHFGDGTRLSIL.

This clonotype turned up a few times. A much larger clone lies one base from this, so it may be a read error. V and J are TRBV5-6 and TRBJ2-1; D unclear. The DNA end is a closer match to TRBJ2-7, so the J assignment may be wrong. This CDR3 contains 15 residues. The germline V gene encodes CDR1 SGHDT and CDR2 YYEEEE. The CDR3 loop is CASSYYSYSGNEQYF. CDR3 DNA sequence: TGTGCCAGCAGCTATTATAGTTATTCGGGCAATGAGCAGTACTTC.

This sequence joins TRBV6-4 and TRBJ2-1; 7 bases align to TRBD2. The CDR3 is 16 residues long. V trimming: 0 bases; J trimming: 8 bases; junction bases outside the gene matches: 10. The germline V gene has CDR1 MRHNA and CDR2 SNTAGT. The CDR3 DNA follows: TGTGCCAGCAGTGACTCGAGTCGTAGGGGAGGGGATGAGCAGTTCTTC. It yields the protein CASSDSSRRGGDEQFF.